This passage covers 23 T cell receptor beta chains from one sample sequenced in a study of identical twins. From the 5' RACE reads, TCRdb called clonotypes with MiXCR, one entry per CDR3 protein. This repertoire shows a few hundred thousand distinct CDR3 sequences, about 10% found once; its top ten account for roughly 9%. The material sequenced was naive T cells sorted from blood. Receptors were obtained from a woman in her 50s in good health.

This clonotype was detected many times. The chain combines TRBV7-3 with TRBJ2-2, with 11 bases fitting TRBD1. CDR3 length: 17 amino acids. After removal of 5 bases from V and 6 bases from J, the junction contained 11 bases not matched to a gene. CDR1 and CDR2 (germline): SGHTA, FQGTGA. The CDR3 coding sequence is TGTGCCAGCAGCCGATGGACAGGGGGCACTGGGCCCGGGGAGCTGTTTTTT. It codes for CASSRWTGGTGPGELFF.

This clonotype was seen a few times. CDR3 protein: CATSRPSYEQYF. DNA for the CDR3: TGTGCCACCAGCAGACCCTCCTACGAGCAGTACTTC. The chain joins TRBV15 to TRBJ2-7; D is unclear. Germline CDR1 and CDR2: LNHNV and YYDKDF (reference sequence). The CDR3 is 12 residues long. Trimming took off 2 bases at V and 0 bases at J, with 2 bases between the two ends.

This sequence joins TRBV18 and TRBJ2-1; the D gene could be TRBD1 or TRBD2 (5 bases each). With 3 bases removed from V and 4 bases from J, the gap between germline ends came to 13 bases. CDR3 length: 15 amino acids. The germline gives CDR1 KGHSH, CDR2 LQKENI. CDR3 coding DNA: TGTGCCAGCTCACCCCCCGGGACCAGATACAATGAGCAGTTCTTC. It is translated as CASSPPGTRYNEQFF.

This clonotype was counted at least ten times. The chain recombines TRBV10-3 with TRBJ2-2, with 10 bases matching TRBD2. The CDR3 has 18 residues. V shed 0 bases, J shed 0 bases, and the junction held 4 bases outside the gene matches. Germline V lookup: CDR1 ENHRY, CDR2 SYGVKD. CDR3: CAISESPAGGPNTGELFF. The CDR3, as DNA: TGTGCCATCAGTGAGTCGCCAGCGGGAGGGCCGAACACCGGGGAGCTGTTTTTT.

In DNA, the CDR3 is TGTGCCACCAGTGATTTGAAAAGGGTCCTGACTTTC. It codes for CATSDLKRVLTF. The chain carries TRBV24-1 and TRBJ2-6; D gene uncertain. Germline CDR1 is KGHDR and CDR2 is SFDVKD. V lost 0 bases and J 13 bases, leaving 6 bases between the germline ends. CDR3 length: 12 amino acids.

This clonotype turned up a few times. The chain couples TRBV10-3 to TRBJ2-5, with a tentative D call TRBD2 (6 bases). Trimming cost V 0 bases and J 6 bases, with 17 bases left between them. The germline V gene has CDR1 ENHRY and CDR2 SYGVKD. The CDR3 runs to 16 residues. The CDR3 region has the DNA TGTGCCATCAGTGAGTCGGCGGGAAAACTGTTGAAGACCCAGTACTTC. Encoded protein: CAISESAGKLLKTQYF.

In its sample, this clonotype was seen many times. CDR3 residues: CASSLYSTGELFF. CDR3 sequence (DNA): TGTGCCAGCAGCCTCTATTCCACCGGGGAGCTGTTTTTT. J is TRBJ2-2 and V is TRBV3-1; D gene ambiguous. The CDR3 spans 13 residues. The V gene lost 4 bases and the J gene lost 4 bases, with 7 bases spanning the gap. The germline CDR1 and CDR2 sequences are LGHDT and YNNKEL (reference sequence).

The V and J genes are TRBV7-2 and TRBJ2-5; D gene uncertain. CDR1 is SGHTA, CDR2 FQGNSA, per germline. Trimming pared 5 bases from V and 2 bases from J, leaving 12 bases between. The CDR3 loop spans 14 amino acids. The CDR3, as DNA: TGTGCCAGCAGCCCCGACAACGGACAAGAGACCCAGTACTTC. This gives the protein CASSPDNGQETQYF.

This clonotype was detected only a few times. The gene calls are TRBV11-3 and TRBJ2-3; 7 bases are a match to TRBD1. Germline-derived CDR1 and CDR2 are SGHNT and YENEEA. After removal of 5 bases from V and 4 bases from J, the junction contained 9 bases not matched to a gene. The CDR3 runs 15 residues. The CDR3 region is CASSPDRSRADTQYF. The CDR3 nucleotides read TGTGCCAGCAGCCCGGACAGGTCGAGGGCAGATACGCAGTATTTT. Using reference TRBV11-3 and TRBJ2-3 for the parts outside the CDR3, the full variable domain is EAGVVQSPRYKIIEKKQPVAFWCNPISGHNTLYWYLQNLGQGPELLIRYENEEAVDDSQLPKDRFSAERLKGVDSTLKIQPAELGDSAVYLCASSPDRSRADTQYFGPGTRLTVL.

The chain combines TRBV20-1 with TRBJ2-2; TRBD2 is a possible D gene (5 bases). The germline V gene has CDR1 DFQATT and CDR2 SNEGSKA (reference sequence). The V and J ends lost 5 bases and 2 bases respectively, with 12 bases between them. There are 14 residues in the CDR3. The CDR3 reads CSAGRRTNTGELFF. DNA of the CDR3: TGCAGTGCTGGTAGGCGGACTAACACCGGGGAGCTGTTTTTT.

The CDR3 spells CASSFGVFTGELFF. CDR3 bases: TGTGCCAGCAGTTTTGGAGTATTTACCGGGGAGCTGTTTTTT. The chain employs TRBV12-3 or TRBV12-4 and TRBJ2-2; D is undetermined. The CDR3 has 14 residues. V lost 3 bases and J 5 bases, leaving 10 bases between the germline ends.

A word on this clonotype: The conserved phenylalanine or tryptophan is not found at the CDR3 terminus, so this likely reflects a read error. The chain combines TRBV7-7 with TRBJ2-1; tentative D call: TRBD2 (5 bases). This CDR3 contains 15 residues. The ends were cut back, 5 bases at V and 3 bases at J, with 14 bases in the middle. The germline V gene has CDR1 SSHAT and CDR2 FNYEAQ (reference sequence). The CDR3 loop is CASSEGSALYNEQFL. CDR3 DNA: TGTGCCAGCAGCGAAGGTAGCGCCCTCTACAATGAGCAGTTCCTC.

This clonotype was seen a few times. The chain combines TRBV20-1 with TRBJ2-7; 11 positions match TRBD2. Germline V gene data show CDR1 as DFQATT and CDR2 as SNEGSKA (reference sequence). The CDR3 has 14 amino acids. J lost 3 bases, V lost 0 bases, and 1 base had no gene match. The CDR3 coding sequence is TGCAGTGCTAGAGAGGGGACTAGCGGCTACGAGCAGTACTTC. Translating gives CSAREGTSGYEQYF.

This clonotype was counted many times. V and J are TRBV12-3 or TRBV12-4 and TRBJ1-2; D gene unclear. The CDR3 loop spans 12 amino acids. The V end lost 2 bases, the J end lost 8 bases, and 9 bases lay between the germline ends. This chain's CDR3 is CASSLSYNGYTF. CDR3 sequence (DNA): TGTGCCAGCAGTTTATCGTATAACGGCTACACCTTC.

This clonotype was recorded at least ten times. The chain is built from TRBV6-1 and TRBJ1-3; D not certain. Trimming left V 1 base short and J 10 bases short, with 8 bases between. This CDR3 contains 12 residues. Germline values: CDR1 MNHNS, CDR2 SASEGT. CDR3 amino acids: CASSEGFGTIYF. The CDR3 DNA follows: TGTGCCAGCAGTGAAGGTTTTGGGACCATATATTTT.

There are a few counts of this clonotype. The rearrangement joins TRBV27 to TRBJ1-6; TRBD1 matches 9 bases. The CDR3 totals 17 residues. CDR1 is MNHEY, CDR2 SMNVEV, per germline (reference sequence). V shed 3 bases and J 11 bases; nucleotides not matched to a gene: 14. The CDR3 is CASSFAPSGTGSPPLHF. For the CDR3, the DNA is TGTGCCAGCAGTTTTGCCCCCTCCGGGACAGGGTCTCCACCCCTCCACTTT.

This clonotype was observed at least ten times. The chain employs TRBV24-1 and TRBJ1-1; TRBD1 matches at 8 bases. The CDR3 has 13 amino acids. In germline, CDR1 is KGHDR, CDR2 SFDVKD. V shed 9 bases, J shed 4 bases, and the junction held 6 bases outside the gene matches. The CDR3 DNA reads as TGTGCCACCCGGGACAGGATGACCACTGAAGCTTTCTTT. Its protein product is CATRDRMTTEAFF.

This clonotype was seen more than once but under ten times. The chain joins TRBV3-1 to TRBJ2-1; tentatively, D is TRBD2 (6 bases). The germline V and J ends were trimmed by 4 bases and 5 bases, with 12 bases remaining between them. Per the germline V gene, CDR1 is LGHDT and CDR2 is YNNKEL (reference sequence). This CDR3 spans 14 amino acids. DNA of the CDR3: TGTGCCAGCAGCCTAGGGATAGCGGACAATGAGCAGTTCTTC. Its translation: CASSLGIADNEQFF.

This sequence joins TRBV7-9 and TRBJ2-5; 9 nucleotides line up with TRBD2. Germline values: CDR1 SEHNR, CDR2 FQNEAQ (reference sequence). The CDR3 consists of 15 residues. V gave up 5 bases and J gave up 4 bases; unmatched junction bases: 8. The CDR3 reads CASSPQREVGETQYF. In DNA form, the CDR3 reads TGTGCCAGCAGCCCCCAGCGGGAGGTAGGAGAGACCCAGTACTTC.

The gene calls are TRBV5-1 and TRBJ2-5; D is uncertain. The CDR3 runs 15 residues. Deletions cut 1 base from V and 3 bases from J, with 13 bases between. CDR1 and CDR2 from the germline V gene are SGHRS and YFSETQ. CDR3 amino acids: CASSLRLSPEETQYF. CDR3 DNA: TGCGCCAGCAGCTTGCGGCTAAGCCCCGAAGAGACCCAGTACTTC.

This chain joins TRBV20-1 and TRBJ1-4; D call uncertain. CDR1 DFQATT and CDR2 SNEGSKA come from the germline V gene (reference sequence). The CDR3 covers 13 residues. Trimming took off 2 bases at V and 7 bases at J, with 11 bases between the two ends. The CDR3 DNA sequence: TGCAGTGCTAGACGCCGTCGGGTTGAAAAACTGTTTTTT. It encodes CSARRRRVEKLFF.

This clonotype was observed a single time. A single base separates this from a much larger clone, so it may be a read error. J is TRBJ2-3 and V is TRBV11-2; unclear D gene. CDR3 length: 12 amino acids. Germline CDR1 reads SGHAT; CDR2 reads FQNNGV. The CDR3, as DNA: TGTGCCGGCAGCTTAGCAGTAGATACGCAGTATTTT. Amino acid sequence: CAGSLAVDTQYF.

This clonotype showed up just a few times. V is TRBV5-6 and J is TRBJ1-6; no clear D gene. Between the trimmed V and J ends, which lost 2 bases and 8 bases, there was a span of 8 bases. The CDR3 contains 13 residues. The V gene's germline CDR1 is SGHDT and CDR2 YYEEEE. This CDR3 reads CASSLNRDSPLHF. CDR3 sequence (DNA): TGTGCCAGCAGCTTAAATCGGGATTCACCCCTCCACTTT.